This T cell receptor (beta chain) was observed in a study of blood T cell repertoires in COVID-19. Overall study context: COVID-19 samples collected from the United States, Italy and Spain covered acute and convalescent phases. PBMCs, B-cell-depleted T cells, or T cells provided the cDNA or gDNA that made up the material.

Source study methods: By means of reference gene primer amplification, nucleated cell counts were estimated. The table came from immunoSEQ multiplex PCR; TCRdb's copy has only in-frame clones and leaves some out. That table supplies the V and J calls and clone size; D and trimming were determined from the DNA. The sample contains fewer than 110,000 clones, approximately 91% of which appear only once. Source material: peripheral blood. The receptor comes from a man aged 45-65 years with acute or convalescent COVID-19.

The CDR3 DNA is TGCGCCAGCAGCTTGGCGCCTGGGCTGGACTATGGCTACACCTTC. Encoded protein: CASSLAPGLDYGYTF. The rearrangement uses TRBV5-1 and TRBJ1-2; no definite D call. V lost 0 bases and J lost 3, with 12 bases in between. CDR3 size: 15 residues. Germline lookup yields CDR1 SGHRS and CDR2 YFSETQ.